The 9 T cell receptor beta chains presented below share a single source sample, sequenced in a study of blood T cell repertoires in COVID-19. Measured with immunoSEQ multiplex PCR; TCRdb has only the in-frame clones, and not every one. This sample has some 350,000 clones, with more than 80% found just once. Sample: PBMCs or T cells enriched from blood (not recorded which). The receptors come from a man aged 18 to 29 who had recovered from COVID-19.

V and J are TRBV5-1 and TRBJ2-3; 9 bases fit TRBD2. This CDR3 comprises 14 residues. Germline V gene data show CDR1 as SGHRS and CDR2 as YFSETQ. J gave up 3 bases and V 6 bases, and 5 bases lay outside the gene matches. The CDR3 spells CASMRGGATDTQYF. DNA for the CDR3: TGCGCCAGCATGCGCGGGGGGGCGACAGATACGCAGTATTTT. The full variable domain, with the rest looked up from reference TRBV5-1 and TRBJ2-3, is KAGVTQTPRYLIKTRGQQVTLSCSPISGHRSVSWYQQTPGQGLQFLFEYFSETQRNKGNFPGRFSGRQFSNSRSEMNVSTLELGDSALYLCASMRGGATDTQYFGPGTRLTVL.

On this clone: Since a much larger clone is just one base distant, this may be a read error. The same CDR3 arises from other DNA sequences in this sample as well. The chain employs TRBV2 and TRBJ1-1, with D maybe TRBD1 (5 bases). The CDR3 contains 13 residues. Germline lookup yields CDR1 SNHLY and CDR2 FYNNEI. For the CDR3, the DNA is TGTGCTAGCAACTGGACACCAGACACTGAAGCTTTCTTT. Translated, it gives CASNWTPDTEAFF.

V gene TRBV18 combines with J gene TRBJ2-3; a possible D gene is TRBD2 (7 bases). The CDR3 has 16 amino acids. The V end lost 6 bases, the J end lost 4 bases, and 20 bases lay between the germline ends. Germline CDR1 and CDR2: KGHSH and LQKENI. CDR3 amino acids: CASSGRAGAESDTQYF. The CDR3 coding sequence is TGTGCCAGCTCCGGTCGGGCGGGGGCCGAATCAGATACGCAGTATTTT.

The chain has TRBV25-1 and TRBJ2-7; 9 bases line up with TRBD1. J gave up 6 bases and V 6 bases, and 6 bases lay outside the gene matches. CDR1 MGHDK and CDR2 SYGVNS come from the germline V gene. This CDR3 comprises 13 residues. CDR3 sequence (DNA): TGTGCCAGCAGGGCCGGACAGGGGTTCGAGCAGTACTTC. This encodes CASRAGQGFEQYF.

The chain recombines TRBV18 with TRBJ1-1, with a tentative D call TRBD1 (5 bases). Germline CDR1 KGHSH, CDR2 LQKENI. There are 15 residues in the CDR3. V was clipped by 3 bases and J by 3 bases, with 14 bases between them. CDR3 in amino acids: CASSPLDGGDTEAFF. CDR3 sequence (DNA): TGTGCCAGCTCACCTCTGGACGGAGGGGACACTGAAGCTTTCTTT. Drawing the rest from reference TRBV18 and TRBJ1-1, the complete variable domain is NAGVMQNPRHLVRRRGQEARLRCSPMKGHSHVYWYRQLPEEGLKFMVYLQKENIIDESGMPKERFSAEFPKEGPSILRIQQVVRGDSAAYFCASSPLDGGDTEAFFGQGTRLTVV.

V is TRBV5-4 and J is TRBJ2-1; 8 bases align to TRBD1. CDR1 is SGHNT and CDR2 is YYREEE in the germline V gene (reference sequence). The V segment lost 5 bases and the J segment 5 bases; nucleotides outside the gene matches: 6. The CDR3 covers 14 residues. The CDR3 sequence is CASRDHRGDNEQFF. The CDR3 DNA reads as TGTGCCAGCAGGGACCACAGGGGGGACAATGAGCAGTTCTTC.

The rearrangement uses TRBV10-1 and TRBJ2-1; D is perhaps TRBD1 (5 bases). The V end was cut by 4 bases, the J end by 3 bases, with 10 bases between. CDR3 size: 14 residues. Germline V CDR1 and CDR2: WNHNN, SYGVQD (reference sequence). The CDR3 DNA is TGCGCCAGCAGTGCAGGGTACCTCTACAATGAGCAGTTCTTC. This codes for CASSAGYLYNEQFF.

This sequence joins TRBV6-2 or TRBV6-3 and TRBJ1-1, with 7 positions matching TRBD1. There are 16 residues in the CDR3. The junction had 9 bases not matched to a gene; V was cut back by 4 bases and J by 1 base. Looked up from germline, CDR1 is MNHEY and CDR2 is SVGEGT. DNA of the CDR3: TGTGCCAGCAGTTCCCGGGACAGTGAGACGAACACTGAAGCTTTCTTT. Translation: CASSSRDSETNTEAFF.

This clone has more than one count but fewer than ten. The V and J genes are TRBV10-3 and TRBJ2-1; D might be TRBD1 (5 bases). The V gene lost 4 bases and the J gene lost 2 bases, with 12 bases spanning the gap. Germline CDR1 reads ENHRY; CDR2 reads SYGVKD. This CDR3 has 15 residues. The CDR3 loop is CAISGLGEPYNEQFF. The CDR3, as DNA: TGTGCCATCAGTGGTCTAGGGGAACCCTACAATGAGCAGTTCTTC.